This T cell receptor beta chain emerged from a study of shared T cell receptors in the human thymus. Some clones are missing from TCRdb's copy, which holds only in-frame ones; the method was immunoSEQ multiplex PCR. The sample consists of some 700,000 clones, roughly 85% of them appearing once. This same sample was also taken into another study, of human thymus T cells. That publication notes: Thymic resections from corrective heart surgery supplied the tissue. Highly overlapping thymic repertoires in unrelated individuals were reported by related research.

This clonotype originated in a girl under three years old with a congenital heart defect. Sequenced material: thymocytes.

Here the CDR3 reads CSAIRGYGYTF. The CDR3, as DNA: TGCAGTGCTATCAGGGGTTATGGCTACACCTTC. The chain employs TRBV20-1 and TRBJ1-2, with D maybe TRBD1 (6 bases). The CDR3 has 11 residues. The germline CDR1 and CDR2 sequences are DFQATT and SNEGSKA (reference sequence). V lost 4 bases to trimming and J lost 5 bases, with 8 bases between them.